The 12 T cell receptor beta chains presented below share a single source sample, sequenced in a study of regulatory T cells in long-lasting Graves disease. Assembly of TCR beta libraries relied on iRepertoire HTBI primers together with Arm-PCR of CDR3 regions. TCRdb analysed the multiplex PCR reads with MiXCR anew, one entry per CDR3 protein. The profile shows more than 350,000 distinct CDR3 sequences, about 15% of them singletons. The time point: newly diagnosed GD, antithyroid drugs for less than 3 months. PBMC RNA served as the TCR library source. These sequences were also reported in another study, on T cells in Graves' hyperthyroidism and ophthalmopathy.

The input for sequencing was peripheral blood mononuclear cells (PBMCs), taken at new diagnosis, from a patient treated with antithyroid drugs. Every receptor here comes from a woman aged 30 to 39 with Graves disease.

This clonotype was counted between two and nine times. The chain links TRBV29-1 to TRBJ2-1, with 11 positions matching TRBD2. V shed 4 bases, J shed 0 bases, and the junction held 11 bases outside the gene matches. The CDR3 covers 18 residues. CDR1 and CDR2 from the germline V gene are SQVTM and ANQGSEA. CDR3 coding DNA: TGCAGCGTTGTAGCACTAGCGGGAGTGATTTCCTCCTACAATGAGCAGTTCTTC. This codes for CSVVALAGVISSYNEQFF.

At least ten counts were recorded for this clonotype. The chain employs TRBV10-3 and TRBJ1-2, with 8 nucleotides matching TRBD1. The V gene's germline CDR1 is ENHRY and CDR2 SYGVKD. The V segment lost 7 bases and the J segment 7 bases; nucleotides outside the gene matches: 8. This CDR3 has 13 residues. CDR3 sequence reads: CAITLDREAGYTF. In DNA form, the CDR3 reads TGTGCCATCACCCTGGACAGGGAGGCTGGCTACACCTTC.

This clonotype was counted ten times or more. The chain has TRBV6-2 or TRBV6-3 and TRBJ2-1; TRBD1 is a possible D gene (6 bases). Trimming pared 6 bases from V and 0 bases from J, leaving 12 bases between. This CDR3 is 15 amino acids long. Germline V CDR1 and CDR2: MNHEY, SVGEGT. In nucleotides, the CDR3 is TGTGCCAGCAGAACCGGGACATCCTCCTACAATGAGCAGTTCTTC. This gives the protein CASRTGTSSYNEQFF.

This clonotype was seen at least ten times. This sequence joins TRBV28 and TRBJ2-7; 9 bases fit TRBD2. The germline V gene has CDR1 MDHEN and CDR2 SYDVKM. V gave up 7 bases and J gave up 3 bases; unmatched junction bases: 10. This CDR3 spans 15 amino acids. The CDR3 DNA sequence: TGTGCCAGCACCCCATGGAGTAGCGGGAGCTACGAGCAGTACTTC. This gives the protein CASTPWSSGSYEQYF.

About this clonotype: One base away lies a much larger clone, so this may be a sequencing read error. The chain employs TRBV20-1 and TRBJ2-1, with TRBD1 as a possible D gene (6 bases). The CDR3 is 13 amino acids. Between the trimmed V and J ends, which lost 1 base and 10 bases, there was a span of 14 bases. The germline CDR1 and CDR2 sequences are DFQATT and SNEGSKA (reference sequence). The CDR3 region is CSARGPDSYEQFF. DNA for the CDR3: TGCAGTGCTAGAGGGCCGGACAGCTACGAGCAGTTCTTC.

This clonotype has at least ten counts. The V call is TRBV9, the J call TRBJ2-6; maybe TRBD1 (6 bases). Trimming shortened V by 3 bases and J by 0 bases, and 10 bases separated the two germline ends. This CDR3 is built from 16 residues. Germline V lookup: CDR1 SGDLS, CDR2 YYNGEE. DNA for the CDR3: TGTGCCAGCAGCGCCCAACAGGGCTCTGGGGCCAACGTCCTGACTTTC. It specifies CASSAQQGSGANVLTF.

This clonotype came up a few times. This chain links TRBV28 with TRBJ2-1, with 9 nucleotides matching TRBD2. From germline, CDR1 is MDHEN and CDR2 SYDVKM. This CDR3 has 15 amino acids. Trimming at V came to 7 bases and at J to 3 bases, leaving 7 bases not matched to a gene. The CDR3 loop is CASKIAGAFYNEQFF. DNA of the CDR3: TGTGCCAGCAAGATAGCGGGAGCTTTCTACAATGAGCAGTTCTTC. Full variable domain (missing parts from reference TRBV28 and TRBJ2-1): DVKVTQSSRYLVKRTGEKVFLECVQDMDHENMFWYRQDPGLGLRLIYFSYDVKMKEKGDIPEGYSVSREKKERFSLILESASTNQTSMYLCASKIAGAFYNEQFFGPGTRLTVL.

Worth noting for this clonotype: The CDR3 carries no conserved terminal phenylalanine or tryptophan, so it likely arises from a read error. The chain links TRBV20-1 to TRBJ1-4; D uncertain. The CDR3 is 15 residues long. V lost 4 bases, J lost 8 bases, and 20 bases lay in between. CDR1 DFQATT and CDR2 SNEGSKA come from the germline V gene (reference sequence). The CDR3, as DNA: TGCAGTGCTAACCCACCGGGAGGGCTTGTGGAAAAACTGTTTTCT. Residues: CSANPPGGLVEKLFS.

As concerns this clonotype: A read error is possible here, since a much larger clone lies one base away. J is TRBJ2-1 and V is TRBV12-5; 7 nucleotides line up with TRBD2. Germline V gene sequence: CDR1 LGHNT, CDR2 FRNRAP. V gave up 4 bases and J gave up 4 bases; unmatched junction bases: 13. The CDR3 is 17 residues long. The CDR3 protein is CASGSVGFAGAYNEQFF. The CDR3 coding sequence is TGTGCTAGTGGTTCGGTAGGTTTTGCGGGAGCTTACAATGAGCAGTTCTTC.

There are many counts of this clonotype. This chain links TRBV24-1 with TRBJ2-1; either TRBD1 or TRBD2 may supply D (5 bases each). Germline V lookup: CDR1 KGHDR, CDR2 SFDVKD. This CDR3 spans 17 amino acids. V dropped 2 bases and J dropped 6 bases, with 19 bases sitting between them. The CDR3 bases are TGTGCCACCAGTGATTCCGGGGTGTGGGGGTCCATCAATGAGCAGTTCTTC. It encodes CATSDSGVWGSINEQFF.

This clonotype was observed a few times. The CDR3 sequence is CASSHSGQRRFEAFF. CDR3 sequence (DNA): TGCGCCAGCAGCCATTCGGGACAGCGGAGATTCGAAGCTTTCTTT. J is TRBJ1-1 and V is TRBV4-1; 7 bases map to TRBD1. The trim removed 3 bases at V and 8 bases at J, leaving 12 bases unmatched. CDR1 and CDR2 from the germline V gene are MGHRA and YSYEKL. CDR3 size: 15 residues.

This clonotype appeared a few times. The rearrangement links TRBV19 to TRBJ1-2; no definite D call. From germline, CDR1 is LNHDA and CDR2 SQIVND (reference sequence). This CDR3 spans 15 amino acids. Trimming shortened V by 4 bases and J by 5 bases, and 17 bases separated the two germline ends. The CDR3, as DNA: TGTGCCAGTAGTAAGAGACCGAGGACGGATTATGGCTACACCTTC. It is translated as CASSKRPRTDYGYTF.